This T cell receptor beta chain was obtained from a study of naive and memory T cell subsets. Study findings and constraints: Over 85% of naive TCR sequences appeared only once, unlike memory subsets.

An equimolar mix of two oligonucleotides served as the beta constant-region primer for TRBC1 and TRBC2. TCRdb reprocessed the UMI-ligation and nested PCR reads via MiXCR and lists one record per CDR3 protein. The data hold 130,000 to 150,000 distinct CDR3 sequences, with approximately 15% observed a single time. Per the germline V gene, CDR1 is KGHDR and CDR2 is SFDVKD. V shed 4 bases, J shed 2 bases, and the junction held 15 bases outside the gene matches. The CDR3 sequence is 19 residues long. This clonotype was seen a handful of times. Its antigen is still unknown. The source material was naive CD4+ T cells from blood. The source of this sequence is a human donor in good health. V usage is TRBV24-1 and J usage is TRBJ2-1, with TRBD1 matching over 8 bases. The CDR3 protein is CATSDPTGGRTYTYNEQFF. The CDR3 DNA follows: TGTGCCACCAGTGACCCTACAGGGGGTAGAACCTACACCTACAATGAGCAGTTCTTC.